The 15 T cell receptor beta chains given below trace back to one sample, sequenced in a study of blood T cell repertoires in COVID-19. Here immunoSEQ multiplex PCR was the method, and the copy in TCRdb shows in-frame clones only, minus some. The top ten clones hold approximately 7.5% of a sample with fewer than 350,000 clones, about 93% of them seen once. Sequenced: peripheral blood. All receptors come from a woman aged 25 to 39 with COVID-19, enrolled during active disease.

The chain links TRBV4-1 to TRBJ1-1; no clear D. Germline V lookup: CDR1 MGHRA, CDR2 YSYEKL. Trimming took 1 base from V and 0 from J, leaving 9 bases between them. CDR3 length equals 15 residues. The DNA of the CDR3 is TGCGCCAGCAGCCAAGTGGGCCAGATGAACACTGAAGCTTTCTTT. It translates to CASSQVGQMNTEAFF.

The genes are TRBV21-1 and TRBJ1-5; TRBD1 is the table's D call and was not checked against the DNA. TRBV21-1 corresponds to a pseudogene. The CDR3 runs to 15 residues. CDR3 loop: CASSKESQGNQPQHF. DNA for the CDR3: TGTGCCAGCAGCAAAGAAAGTCAGGGGAATCAGCCCCAGCATTTT.

This clone was counted a few times. In DNA form, the CDR3 reads TGTGCCAGCAGTAGGACAGGGAGGGCTTCACCCCTCCACTTT. It yields the protein CASSRTGRASPLHF. This chain joins TRBV6-5 and TRBJ1-6; TRBD1 agrees at 8 bases. V shed 5 bases, J shed 9 bases, and the junction held 6 bases outside the gene matches. CDR1 and CDR2 (germline): MNHEY, SVGAGI. The CDR3 sequence is 14 residues long.

This rearrangement joins TRBV5-4 to TRBJ2-7; 14 bases are a match to TRBD2. The V and J ends lost 4 bases and 2 bases, in that order; junction bases with no gene match: 8. The CDR3 extends over 17 amino acids. Germline-derived CDR1 and CDR2 are SGHNT and YYREEE (reference sequence). The CDR3 bases are TGTGCCAGCAGCCCGGGGACTAGCGGGAGAGGGACCTACGAGCAGTACTTC. Protein sequence: CASSPGTSGRGTYEQYF.

This clone was counted between two and nine times. V usage is TRBV5-8 and J usage is TRBJ1-2; no clear D gene. V lost 2 bases and J lost 8, with 16 bases in between. The CDR3 has 14 amino acids. Germline CDR1 and CDR2: SGHTS and YDEGEE. CDR3 coding DNA: TGTGCCAGCAGCTTTAAGGCGGCAGCAAACGGCTACACCTTC. It codes for CASSFKAAANGYTF.

This clone is a singleton in its sample. This chain joins TRBV19 and TRBJ1-1, with unresolved D. The CDR3 length is 13 residues. With 8 bases removed from V and 4 bases from J, the gap between germline ends came to 14 bases. In germline, CDR1 is LNHDA, CDR2 SQIVND (reference sequence). The CDR3 DNA sequence: TGTGCCAGTGTCCGTTGGGAGGGCACTGAAGCTTTCTTT. This sequence encodes CASVRWEGTEAFF.

The chain employs TRBV28 and TRBJ1-2; perhaps TRBD1 as D (5 bases). V was pared by 2 bases and J by 6 bases, with 16 bases between. The CDR3 spans 15 residues. Germline V gene sequence: CDR1 MDHEN, CDR2 SYDVKM. The CDR3: CASSLPAGPYDGYTF. The CDR3 DNA sequence: TGTGCCAGCAGTTTACCGGCAGGGCCATATGATGGCTACACCTTC.

This chain links TRBV20-1 with TRBJ1-2; D remains ambiguous. Trimming removed 3 bases from V and 4 bases from J, with 6 bases in between. Germline V gene sequence: CDR1 DFQATT, CDR2 SNEGSKA (reference sequence). This CDR3 is 11 amino acids long. The CDR3 nucleotides are TGCAGTGCTAGTCCCTCCTATGGCTACACCTTC. Residues: CSASPSYGYTF.

This clone was picked up one time. V usage is TRBV7-2 and J usage is TRBJ2-7; 7 nucleotides match TRBD1. Trimming at V came to 1 base and at J to 0 bases, leaving 3 bases not matched to a gene. This CDR3 is 15 amino acids long. CDR1 is SGHTA, CDR2 FQGNSA, per germline. The CDR3 DNA sequence: TGTGCCAGCAGCTTAGGACAGGGAATCTCCTACGAGCAGTACTTC. Residues: CASSLGQGISYEQYF. Filled out from reference TRBV7-2 and TRBJ2-7, the complete variable domain reads GAGVSQSPSNKVTEKGKDVELRCDPISGHTALYWYRQSLGQGLEFLIYFQGNSAPDKSGLPSDRFSAERTGGSVSTLTIQRTQQEDSAVYLCASSLGQGISYEQYFGPGTRLTVT.

The chain links TRBV5-6 to TRBJ2-3; 9 bases are shared with TRBD2. The V gene end was trimmed by 3 bases and the J gene end by 2 bases; junction bases not matched to a gene: 10. The CDR3 consists of 17 residues. Germline V CDR1 and CDR2: SGHDT, YYEEEE. CDR3: CASSSSTAGGYTDTQYF. CDR3 nucleotides: TGTGCCAGCAGCTCCTCTACGGCGGGGGGGTACACAGATACGCAGTATTTT.

The V gene is TRBV3-1 (or the pseudogene TRBV3-2), the J gene TRBJ2-1; TRBD1 might be the D (7 bases). The CDR3 has 15 amino acids. Germline CDR1 and CDR2: LGHDT and YNNKEL (reference sequence). V dropped 4 bases and J dropped 6 bases, with 16 bases sitting between them. This CDR3 is CASSPRAGGINEQFF. The CDR3, as DNA: TGTGCCAGCAGCCCCCGGGCAGGGGGGATCAATGAGCAGTTCTTC.

J is TRBJ1-4 and V is TRBV27; 12 nucleotides line up with TRBD1. The CDR3 contains 16 residues. Per the germline V gene, CDR1 is MNHEY and CDR2 is SMNVEV (reference sequence). V gave up 4 bases and J gave up 2 bases; unmatched junction bases: 2. CDR3 sequence: CASSSGQGATNEKLFF. The CDR3 region has the DNA TGTGCCAGCAGTTCGGGACAGGGGGCTACTAATGAAAAACTGTTTTTT. The full variable domain, in which reference TRBV27 and TRBJ1-4 provide the parts outside the CDR3, is EAQVTQNPRYLITVTGKKLTVTCSQNMNHEYMSWYRQDPGLGLRQIYYSMNVEVTDKGDVPEGYKVSRKEKRNFPLILESPSPNQTSLYFCASSSGQGATNEKLFFGSGTQLSVL.

The rearrangement uses TRBV5-1 and TRBJ2-7; 8 bases agree with TRBD2. J lost 0 bases, V lost 5 bases, and 4 bases had no gene match. Germline loops: CDR1 SGHRS, CDR2 YFSETQ. The CDR3 totals 14 residues. CDR3 loop: CASSSGLVSYEQYF. The CDR3, as DNA: TGCGCCAGCAGTTCGGGACTAGTCTCCTACGAGCAGTACTTC.

The rearrangement uses TRBV5-4 and TRBJ1-4; 8 positions agree with TRBD1. The germline V gene encodes CDR1 SGHNT and CDR2 YYREEE (reference sequence). The V and J ends lost 3 bases and 2 bases, in that order; junction bases with no gene match: 3. The CDR3 is made up of 15 amino acids. CDR3 DNA: TGTGCCAGCAGCTATCGACAGGGGACTAATGAAAAACTGTTTTTT. This translates into CASSYRQGTNEKLFF.

The chain has TRBV7-2 and TRBJ1-2; D possibly corresponds to TRBD1 (5 bases). The CDR3 is 13 residues long. In germline, CDR1 is SGHTA, CDR2 FQGNSA. The germline V and J ends were trimmed by 11 bases and 0 bases, with 13 bases remaining between them. The CDR3 nucleotides read TGTGCCGCGGCCCGGGACTCTAACTATGGCTACACCTTC. It specifies CAAARDSNYGYTF.